Here is one TCR beta chain with its context. Libraries were prepared by immunoSEQ multiplex PCR; TCRdb keeps only in-frame clonotypes and omits some of them. The top ten clones hold approximately 3% of a sample with 35,000 to 40,000 clones, approximately 83% of them seen once. CDR3 length: 15 amino acids. V gave up 4 bases and J gave up 0 bases, with 14 bases separating them. This sample stems from a study of CD4 T cells in relation to SARS-CoV-2 and coronaviruses. Study background: Two subjects were Hispanic; patients were eight or nine males and a handful of females.

This receptor was identified in an adult with COVID-19. Sequenced material: memory CD4+ T cells from PBMCs. The chain links TRBV5-3 to TRBJ2-7; D is unresolved. TRBV5-3 is identified as an open reading frame with a role that is uncertain. The DNA for the CDR3 is TGTGCCAGAAGCCCAAGAAGCGTAAGCTCCTACGAGCAGTACTTC. It is translated as CARSPRSVSSYEQYF.